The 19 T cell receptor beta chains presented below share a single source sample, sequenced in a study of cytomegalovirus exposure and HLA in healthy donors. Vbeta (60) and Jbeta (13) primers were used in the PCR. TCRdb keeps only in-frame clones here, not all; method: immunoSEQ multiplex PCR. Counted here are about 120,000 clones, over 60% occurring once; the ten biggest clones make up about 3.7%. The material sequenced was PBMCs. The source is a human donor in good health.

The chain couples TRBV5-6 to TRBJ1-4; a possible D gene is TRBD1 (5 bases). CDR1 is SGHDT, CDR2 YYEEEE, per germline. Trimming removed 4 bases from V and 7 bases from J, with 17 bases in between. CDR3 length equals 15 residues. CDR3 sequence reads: CASSGARQGSEKLFF. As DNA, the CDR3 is TGTGCCAGCAGCGGGGCTCGTCAGGGTAGTGAAAAACTGTTTTTT.

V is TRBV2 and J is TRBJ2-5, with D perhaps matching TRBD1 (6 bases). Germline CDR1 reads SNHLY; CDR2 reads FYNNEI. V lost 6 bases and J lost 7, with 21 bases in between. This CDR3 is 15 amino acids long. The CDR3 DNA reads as TGTGCCAGCAGCGATGTACAGGGTTCTTTGGGGACCCAGTACTTC. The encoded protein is CASSDVQGSLGTQYF. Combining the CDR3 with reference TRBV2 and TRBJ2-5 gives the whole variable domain EPEVTQTPSHQVTQMGQEVILRCVPISNHLYFYWYRQILGQKVEFLVSFYNNEISEKSEIFDDQFSVERPDGSNFTLKIRSTKLEDSAMYFCASSDVQGSLGTQYFGPGTRLLVL.

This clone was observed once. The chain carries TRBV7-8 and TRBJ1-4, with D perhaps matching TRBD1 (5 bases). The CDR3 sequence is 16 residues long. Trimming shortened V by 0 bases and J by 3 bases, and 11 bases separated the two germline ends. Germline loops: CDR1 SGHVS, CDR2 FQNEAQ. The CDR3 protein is CASSLAAQGPNEKLFF. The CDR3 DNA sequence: TGTGCCAGCAGCTTAGCGGCCCAGGGCCCTAATGAAAAACTGTTTTTT.

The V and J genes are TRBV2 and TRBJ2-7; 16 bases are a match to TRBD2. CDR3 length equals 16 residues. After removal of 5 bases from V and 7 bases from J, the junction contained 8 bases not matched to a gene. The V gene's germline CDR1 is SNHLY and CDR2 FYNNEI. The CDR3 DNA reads TGTGCCAGCAGTAGGGGACTAGCGGGAGGGCCGGGGGAGCAGTACTTC. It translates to CASSRGLAGGPGEQYF.

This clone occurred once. CDR3: CASRRTGTVSYNEQFF. As DNA, the CDR3 is TGTGCCAGTAGAAGGACAGGGACCGTTTCCTACAATGAGCAGTTCTTC. The chain links TRBV19 to TRBJ2-1; 8 nucleotides line up with TRBD1. Germline-derived CDR1 and CDR2 are LNHDA and SQIVND (reference sequence). The CDR3 consists of 16 residues. Losses at the gene ends were 6 bases for V and 1 base for J; bases not matched to a gene: 8.

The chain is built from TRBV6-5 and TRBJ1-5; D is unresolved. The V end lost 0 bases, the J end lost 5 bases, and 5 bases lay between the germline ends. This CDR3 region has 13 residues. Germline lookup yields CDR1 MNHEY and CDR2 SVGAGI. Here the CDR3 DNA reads TGTGCCAGCAGTTACTCGGGAGATCAGCCCCAGCATTTT. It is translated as CASSYSGDQPQHF.

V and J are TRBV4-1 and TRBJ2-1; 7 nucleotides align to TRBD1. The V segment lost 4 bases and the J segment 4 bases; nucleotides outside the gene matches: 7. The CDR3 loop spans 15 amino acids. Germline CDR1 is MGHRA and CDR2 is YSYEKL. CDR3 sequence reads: CASSREGTEYNEQFF. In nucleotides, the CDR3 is TGCGCCAGCAGCCGAGAGGGGACAGAGTACAATGAGCAGTTCTTC.

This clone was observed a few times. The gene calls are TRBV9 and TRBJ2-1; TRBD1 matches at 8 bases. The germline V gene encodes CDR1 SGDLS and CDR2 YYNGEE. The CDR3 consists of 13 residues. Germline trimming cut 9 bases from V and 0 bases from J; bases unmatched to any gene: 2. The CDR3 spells CATGGGSYNEQFF. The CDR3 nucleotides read TGTGCCACAGGGGGCGGCTCCTACAATGAGCAGTTCTTC.

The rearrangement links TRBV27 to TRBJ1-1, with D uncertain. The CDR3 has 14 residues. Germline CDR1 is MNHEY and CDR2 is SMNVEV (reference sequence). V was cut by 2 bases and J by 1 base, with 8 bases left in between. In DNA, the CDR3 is TGTGCCAGCAGTTTAGTGCGCGGGAACACTGAAGCTTTCTTT. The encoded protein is CASSLVRGNTEAFF.

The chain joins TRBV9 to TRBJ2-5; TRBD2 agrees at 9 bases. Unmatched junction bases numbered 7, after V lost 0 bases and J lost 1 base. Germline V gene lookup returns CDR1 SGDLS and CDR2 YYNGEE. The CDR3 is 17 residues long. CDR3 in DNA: TGTGCCAGCAGCGTAGGGGGTAGCGGGAGTCCCCAAGAGACCCAGTACTTC. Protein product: CASSVGGSGSPQETQYF.

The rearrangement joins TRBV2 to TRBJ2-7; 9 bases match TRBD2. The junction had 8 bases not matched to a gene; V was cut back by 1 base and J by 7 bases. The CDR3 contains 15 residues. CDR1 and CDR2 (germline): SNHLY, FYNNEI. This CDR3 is CASSEEAGGKGEQYF. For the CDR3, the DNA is TGTGCCAGCAGTGAAGAGGCGGGAGGGAAGGGGGAGCAGTACTTC. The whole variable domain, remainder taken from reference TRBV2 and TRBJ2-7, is EPEVTQTPSHQVTQMGQEVILRCVPISNHLYFYWYRQILGQKVEFLVSFYNNEISEKSEIFDDQFSVERPDGSNFTLKIRSTKLEDSAMYFCASSEEAGGKGEQYFGPGTRLTVT.

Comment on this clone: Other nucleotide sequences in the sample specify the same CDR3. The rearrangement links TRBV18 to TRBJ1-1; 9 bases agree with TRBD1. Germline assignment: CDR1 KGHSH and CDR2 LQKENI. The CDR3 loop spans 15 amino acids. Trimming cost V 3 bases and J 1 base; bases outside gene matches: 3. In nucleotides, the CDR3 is TGTGCCAGCTCACCCCGGACAGGGGAGAACACTGAAGCTTTCTTT. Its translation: CASSPRTGENTEAFF.

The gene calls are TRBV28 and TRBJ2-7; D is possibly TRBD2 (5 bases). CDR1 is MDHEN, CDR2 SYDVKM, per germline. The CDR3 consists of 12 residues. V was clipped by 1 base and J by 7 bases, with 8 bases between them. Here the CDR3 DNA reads TGTGCCAGCAGTTTATCTGGGGAGGAGCAGTACTTC. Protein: CASSLSGEEQYF.

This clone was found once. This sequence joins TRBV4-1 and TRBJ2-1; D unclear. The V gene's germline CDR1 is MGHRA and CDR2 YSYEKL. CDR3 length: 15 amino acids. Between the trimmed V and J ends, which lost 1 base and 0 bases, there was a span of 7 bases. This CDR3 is CASSQVADSYNEQFF. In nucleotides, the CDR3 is TGCGCCAGCAGCCAAGTGGCAGACTCCTACAATGAGCAGTTCTTC.

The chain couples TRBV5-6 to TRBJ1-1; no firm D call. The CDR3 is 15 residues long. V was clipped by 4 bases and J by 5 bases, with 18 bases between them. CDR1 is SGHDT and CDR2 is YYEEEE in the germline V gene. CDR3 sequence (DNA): TGTGCCAGCAGCCAAGGAGGTATCGCGGGGACTGAAGCTTTCTTT. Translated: CASSQGGIAGTEAFF.

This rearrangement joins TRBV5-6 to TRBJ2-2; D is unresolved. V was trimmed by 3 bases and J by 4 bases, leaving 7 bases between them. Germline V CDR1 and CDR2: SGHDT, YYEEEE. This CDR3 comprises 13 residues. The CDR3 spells CASSSLGTGELFF. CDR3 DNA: TGTGCCAGCAGCTCCCTCGGCACCGGGGAGCTGTTTTTT.

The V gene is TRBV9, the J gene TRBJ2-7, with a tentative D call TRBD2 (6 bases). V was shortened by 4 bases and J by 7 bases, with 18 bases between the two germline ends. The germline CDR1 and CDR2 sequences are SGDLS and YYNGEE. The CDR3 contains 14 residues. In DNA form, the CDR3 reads TGTGCCAGCAGCAACGTGGCGGGATCTCAAGAGCAGTACTTC. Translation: CASSNVAGSQEQYF.

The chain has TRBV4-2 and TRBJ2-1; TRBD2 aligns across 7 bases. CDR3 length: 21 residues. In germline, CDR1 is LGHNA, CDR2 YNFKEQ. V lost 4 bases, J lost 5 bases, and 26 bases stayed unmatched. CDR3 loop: CASSPKWFVREHLSTHNEQFF. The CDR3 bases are TGTGCCAGCAGCCCAAAATGGTTCGTGCGGGAGCACCTATCGACCCACAATGAGCAGTTCTTC.

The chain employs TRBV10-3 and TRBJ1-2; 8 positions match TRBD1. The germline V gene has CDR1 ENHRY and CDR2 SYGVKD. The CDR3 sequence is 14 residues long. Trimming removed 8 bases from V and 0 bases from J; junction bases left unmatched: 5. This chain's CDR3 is CAIGTGGANYGYTF. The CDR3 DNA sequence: TGTGCCATCGGCACAGGGGGTGCTAACTATGGCTACACCTTC.